The clone carrying this TCR beta chain showed up just once. Its specificity is unknown. Germline CDR1 reads SEHNR; CDR2 reads FQNEAQ (reference sequence). The CDR3 contains 19 residues. Trimming at V came to 2 bases and at J to 1 base, leaving 14 bases not matched to a gene. This sample is drawn from a study of cytomegalovirus exposure and HLA in healthy donors. Study conclusions and caveats: It was assumed in the presence/absence analyses that sequencing depth was roughly uniform across donors. No immune exposure information besides CMV serostatus was available. TCR association rates varied by HLA locus in a later analysis, with DRB1 highest and HLA-C lowest.

A multiplex PCR was run with 60 Vbeta primers and 13 Jbeta primers. Repertoires were generated with immunoSEQ multiplex PCR, while TCRdb's copy carries only in-frame clones and drops some. The profile shows 89,000 or so clones, roughly 73% of them singletons. J is TRBJ1-1 and V is TRBV7-9; 9 nucleotides match TRBD1. The source is a boy aged 5-17 years in good health and CMV-seronegative. Sequencing was performed on PBMCs. The CDR3 DNA sequence: TGTGCCAGCAGCTTAATGAGGACAGGGGCGCCCTTTTCGAACACTGAAGCTTTCTTT. Its translation: CASSLMRTGAPFSNTEAFF.